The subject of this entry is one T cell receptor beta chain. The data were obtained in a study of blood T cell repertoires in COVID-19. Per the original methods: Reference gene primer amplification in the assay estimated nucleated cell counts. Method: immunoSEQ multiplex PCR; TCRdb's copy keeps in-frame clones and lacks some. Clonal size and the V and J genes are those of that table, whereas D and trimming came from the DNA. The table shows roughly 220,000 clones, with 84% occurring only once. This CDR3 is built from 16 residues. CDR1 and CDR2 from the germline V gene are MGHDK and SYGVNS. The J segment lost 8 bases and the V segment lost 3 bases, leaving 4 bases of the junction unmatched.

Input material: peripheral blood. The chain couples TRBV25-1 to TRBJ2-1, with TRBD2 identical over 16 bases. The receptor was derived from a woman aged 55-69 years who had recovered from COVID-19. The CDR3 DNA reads TGTGCCAGCAGTGAGGGGACTAGCGGGGGGGCGCATGAGCAGTTCTTC. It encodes CASSEGTSGGAHEQFF.